Below, 27 T cell receptor beta chains from the same sample are listed, as sequenced in a study of T cell changes during pregnancy in multiple sclerosis (dated 2019 in TCRdb). The library was prepared using the immunoSEQ multiplex PCR assay. Imported from immuneACCESS, the table was reduced by TCRdb to in-frame sequences with V and J called. These copies leave out some clones; in studies compared against another copy, an unresolved V gene accounts for under half, and the cause of the remainder is not known. The sample table records 9,500 to 15,000 clones; about 85% of these occur just once. Of the sample, about 14% is held by the ten largest clones. The sample here was CD8+ T cells from peripheral blood mononuclear cells, taken in the second trimester of pregnancy. The receptors were gathered from a female donor in good health, enrolled as a control in a pregnancy study.

This clone was recorded only once. The chain recombines TRBV27 with TRBJ1-1; D possibly corresponds to TRBD1 (6 bases). The CDR3 is 14 amino acids. Between the trimmed V and J ends, which lost 8 bases and 1 base, there was a span of 14 bases. The germline V gene has CDR1 MNHEY and CDR2 SMNVEV (reference sequence). CDR3 protein: CASSAGTPNTEAFF. The CDR3 DNA is TGTGCCAGCTCAGCCGGGACACCGAACACTGAAGCTTTCTTT.

This clone appeared once. The chain is built from TRBV2 and TRBJ1-2; a possible D gene is TRBD1 (5 bases). The germline CDR1 and CDR2 sequences are SNHLY and FYNNEI. There are 14 residues in the CDR3. V lost 6 bases to trimming and J lost 6 bases, with 17 bases between them. The CDR3 DNA reads as TGTGCCAGCAGCGCCGGGAGGGGCGACGATGGCTACACCTTC. Protein: CASSAGRGDDGYTF.

The chain employs TRBV7-7 and TRBJ2-2, with D tentatively TRBD2 (5 bases). V was pared by 5 bases and J by 2 bases, with 18 bases between. Per germline, CDR1 SSHAT and CDR2 FNYEAQ (reference sequence). The CDR3 has 17 residues. The CDR3 is CASSLRSASSNTGELFF. The CDR3 DNA is TGTGCCAGCAGCCTACGTTCGGCTAGCAGCAACACCGGGGAGCTGTTTTTT.

This chain joins TRBV9 and TRBJ2-3; the D gene is possibly TRBD2 (5 bases). In germline, CDR1 is SGDLS, CDR2 YYNGEE. Trimming took off 0 bases at V and 1 base at J, with 9 bases between the two ends. This CDR3 has 15 residues. The CDR3 coding sequence is TGTGCCAGCAGCGTAGACAACGGGGGCACAGATACGCAGTATTTT. It yields the protein CASSVDNGGTDTQYF.

The chain links TRBV7-9 to TRBJ1-5; possible D gene TRBD1, 5 bases. V lost 3 bases to trimming and J lost 4 bases, with 13 bases between them. The germline gives CDR1 SEHNR, CDR2 FQNEAQ (reference sequence). This CDR3 region has 15 residues. CDR3 in DNA: TGTGCCAGCAGCTTGGGGGGAATAGCTAATCAGCCCCAGCATTTT. The encoded protein is CASSLGGIANQPQHF.

V usage is TRBV11-2 and J usage is TRBJ2-7, with TRBD2 matching over 8 bases. The CDR3 contains 14 residues. The germline V gene encodes CDR1 SGHAT and CDR2 FQNNGV. V shed 7 bases and J 3 bases; nucleotides not matched to a gene: 8. CDR3: CASTREGGLYEQYF. In DNA, the CDR3 is TGTGCCAGCACCCGGGAGGGGGGACTCTACGAGCAGTACTTC.

The V gene is TRBV5-1, the J gene TRBJ2-4; 9 bases are a match to TRBD1. This CDR3 has 16 residues. CDR1 SGHRS and CDR2 YFSETQ come from the germline V gene. V lost 3 bases to trimming and J lost 5 bases; unmatched junction nucleotides: 9. Here the CDR3 reads CASSSRDREIENIQYF. CDR3 nucleotide sequence: TGCGCCAGCAGCTCCAGGGACAGGGAAATAGAAAACATTCAGTACTTC.

The table lists this clone with a count of one. This chain uses TRBV6-6 with TRBJ1-5; maybe TRBD1 (6 bases). The CDR3 length is 16 residues. The germline V gene encodes CDR1 MNHNY and CDR2 SVGAGI (reference sequence). V was trimmed by 8 bases and J by 11 bases, leaving 28 bases between them. The CDR3 nucleotides read TGTGCCAGCCATATAATTGACAGGATGCCTCGACAGGCCCAGCATTTT. Encoded protein: CASHIIDRMPRQAQHF.

This clone has only one observation. The gene calls are TRBV6-1 and TRBJ1-2; 10 bases map to TRBD1. V gave up 6 bases and J gave up 2 bases; unmatched junction bases: 3. The CDR3 length is 14 residues. Germline V gene sequence: CDR1 MNHNS, CDR2 SASEGT. DNA for the CDR3: TGTGCCAGCAGAGAGACAGGGGGCAACTATGGCTACACCTTC. Amino acids: CASRETGGNYGYTF.

The chain uses TRBV13 and TRBJ2-7; D perhaps matches TRBD1 (6 bases). Germline V lookup: CDR1 PRHDT, CDR2 FYEKMQ (reference sequence). V was shortened by 5 bases and J by 2 bases, with 13 bases between the two germline ends. The CDR3 consists of 14 residues. CDR3 sequence: CASSPPNRAYEQYF. The CDR3 DNA reads as TGTGCCAGCAGCCCACCCAACAGGGCCTACGAGCAGTACTTC.

The chain is built from TRBV5-4 and TRBJ2-7; D is possibly TRBD1 (6 bases). Germline V gives CDR1 SGHNT, CDR2 YYREEE (reference sequence). Trimming stripped 5 bases from V and 3 bases from J, with 9 bases between. This CDR3 is 12 amino acids long. Here the CDR3 reads CASREDSYEQYF. The CDR3 coding sequence is TGTGCCAGCAGGGAGGACAGCTACGAGCAGTACTTC.

The genes are TRBV2 and TRBJ2-7, with TRBD1 identical over 10 bases. The CDR3 spans 13 residues. Germline CDR1 and CDR2: SNHLY and FYNNEI. V lost 6 bases, J lost 5 bases, and 4 bases stayed unmatched. The CDR3: CASRGQGRNEQYF. The CDR3 DNA reads as TGTGCCAGCAGGGGACAGGGGAGGAACGAGCAGTACTTC.

Worth noting for this clone: Other DNA sequences of this sample code for an identical CDR3. The CDR3 spells CASSQVAENTGELFF. CDR3 in DNA: TGTGCCAGCAGCCAAGTAGCGGAGAACACCGGGGAGCTGTTTTTT. The rearrangement links TRBV4-2 to TRBJ2-2; D is perhaps TRBD2 (6 bases). Germline CDR1 is LGHNA and CDR2 is YNFKEQ. V was pared by 1 base and J by 1 base, with 7 bases between. The CDR3 loop spans 15 amino acids.

This clone was seen just once. The rearrangement uses TRBV14 and TRBJ2-1, with D tentatively TRBD2 (6 bases). Trimming shortened V by 2 bases and J by 0 bases, and 14 bases separated the two germline ends. CDR1 is SGHDN, CDR2 FVKESK, per germline. The CDR3 totals 17 residues. The CDR3: CASSQRPGGSSYNEQFF. The CDR3 DNA reads as TGTGCCAGCAGCCAAAGACCCGGAGGGAGCTCCTACAATGAGCAGTTCTTC.

The table lists this clone with a count of one. The V gene is TRBV9, the J gene TRBJ1-1; D unclear. The CDR3 covers 14 residues. Trimming pared 4 bases from V and 4 bases from J, leaving 14 bases between. Germline CDR1 reads SGDLS; CDR2 reads YYNGEE. The CDR3 here is CASSPYEGSTEAFF. CDR3 DNA: TGTGCCAGCAGCCCGTATGAAGGGAGCACTGAAGCTTTCTTT.

The chain couples TRBV30 to TRBJ2-1, with a weak D call TRBD2 (5 bases). This CDR3 comprises 14 residues. V was clipped by 2 bases and J by 7 bases, with 15 bases between them. Germline V CDR1 and CDR2: GTSNPN, SVGIG (reference sequence). CDR3 residues: CAWSPRTGPNEQFF. CDR3 nucleotides: TGTGCCTGGAGTCCCCGGACTGGACCAAATGAGCAGTTCTTC.

This clone came up a few times. The rearrangement uses TRBV4-3 and TRBJ2-7; a possible D gene is TRBD1 (5 bases). Trimming pared 4 bases from V and 0 bases from J, leaving 10 bases between. The germline gives CDR1 LGHNA, CDR2 YSLEER. The CDR3 runs 14 residues. This CDR3 is CASSPSGNSYEQYF. The CDR3 nucleotides are TGCGCCAGCAGCCCCTCAGGGAACTCCTACGAGCAGTACTTC.

This chain connects TRBV9 to TRBJ1-2; 7 nucleotides align to TRBD1. Germline CDR1 reads SGDLS; CDR2 reads YYNGEE. V shed 3 bases and J 4 bases; nucleotides not matched to a gene: 6. The CDR3 has 14 residues. The chain's CDR3 is CASSGMGQPYGYTF. The CDR3 coding sequence is TGTGCCAGCAGCGGGATGGGACAGCCCTATGGCTACACCTTC.

V is TRBV7-8 and J is TRBJ2-1; no clear D gene. CDR1 SGHVS and CDR2 FQNEAQ come from the germline V gene. Trimming removed 3 bases at V and 0 bases at J, with 3 bases between. This CDR3 region has 13 residues. CDR3 sequence: CASSLSSYNEQFF. CDR3 sequence (DNA): TGTGCCAGCAGCTTGAGCTCCTACAATGAGCAGTTCTTC.

This clone was counted a single time. This rearrangement joins TRBV27 to TRBJ2-5, with no clear D. The CDR3 totals 12 residues. V shed 5 bases and J shed 2 bases, with 6 bases lying between them. Germline V gene data show CDR1 as MNHEY and CDR2 as SMNVEV (reference sequence). Written as DNA, the CDR3 is TGTGCCAGCAGTCGAGCTCAAGAGACCCAGTACTTC. Protein: CASSRAQETQYF.

As regards this clone: The junction departs from germline at one end; a sequencing error may be responsible. The V gene is TRBV7-7, the J gene TRBJ2-7; D ambiguous. CDR3 length equals 15 residues. Germline V gene lookup returns CDR1 SSHAT and CDR2 FNYEAQ (reference sequence). CDR3: CASSHTPTGYDEQYF. The CDR3 DNA reads TGTGCTAGCAGCCATACCCCCACCGGGTACGACGAGCAGTACTTC.

Comment on this clone: Other DNA sequences within the sample encode an identical CDR3. This rearrangement joins TRBV6-1 to TRBJ1-2; D ambiguous. Germline CDR1 reads MNHNS; CDR2 reads SASEGT. Trimming shortened V by 5 bases and J by 4 bases, and 5 bases separated the two germline ends. The CDR3 extends over 11 amino acids. In nucleotides, the CDR3 is TGTGCCAGCAGTCCATCCTATGGCTACACCTTC. It is translated as CASSPSYGYTF.

The rearrangement links TRBV23-1 to TRBJ2-5; 8 nucleotides line up with TRBD1. TRBV23-1 is an open reading frame whose function is uncertain. The CDR3 covers 15 residues. J was trimmed by 5 bases and V by 1 base; bases with no gene match: 6. For the CDR3, the DNA is TGCGCCAGCAGTCAATGGCCAGGGGGCAACGAGACCCAGTACTTC. Its protein is CASSQWPGGNETQYF.

This rearrangement joins TRBV7-6 to TRBJ1-2, with D possibly matching TRBD1 (6 bases). V was cut by 5 bases and J by 7 bases, with 20 bases left in between. The germline V gene has CDR1 SGHVS and CDR2 FNYEAQ. The CDR3 spans 15 residues. The CDR3 coding sequence is TGTGCCAGCAGCCCACGCTGGGGGGGGGCAGGTGGCTACACCTTC. Translated: CASSPRWGGAGGYTF.

The chain joins TRBV7-6 to TRBJ2-3; D is possibly TRBD2 (5 bases). The CDR3 sequence is 14 residues long. V was trimmed by 1 base and J by 6 bases, leaving 11 bases between them. The germline CDR1 and CDR2 sequences are SGHVS and FNYEAQ. The CDR3 nucleotides read TGTGCCAGCAGCTTAGAAGCTAGAGGGGATACGCAGTATTTT. Protein: CASSLEARGDTQYF.

The chain combines TRBV7-2 with TRBJ1-3; 7 bases agree with TRBD1. The CDR3 extends over 15 amino acids. The germline CDR1 and CDR2 sequences are SGHTA and FQGNSA. The V segment lost 7 bases and the J segment 4 bases; nucleotides outside the gene matches: 10. The CDR3 region is CASTLTGARGNTIYF. For the CDR3, the DNA is TGTGCCAGCACCCTAACAGGGGCGCGGGGAAACACCATATATTTT.

The chain has TRBV5-6 and TRBJ2-1; 8 bases are shared with TRBD1. Per germline, CDR1 SGHDT and CDR2 YYEEEE. There are 15 residues in the CDR3. The V gene end was trimmed by 4 bases and the J gene end by 6 bases; junction bases not matched to a gene: 9. CDR3 sequence: CASSPDRATFNEQFF. The CDR3 DNA follows: TGTGCCAGCAGCCCGGACAGGGCAACCTTCAATGAGCAGTTCTTC.